These 9 T cell receptor beta chains share one sample of origin, sequenced in a study of beta chain features in type 1 diabetes. Overall study findings and caveats: In every one of the four CD4+ subsets, TCRB CDR3s were moderately but significantly shorter in Type 1 diabetes patients.

Every isolated RNA sample was fully reverse transcribed, so sequencing captured expressed TCRB transcripts. The repertoire was sequenced with immunoSEQ multiplex PCR; TCRdb's copy has only in-frame clones and lacks some. The sample yields about 390,000 clones, around a tenth seen once. Which antigens these TCRs recognize remains unknown. Source material: central memory CD4+ T cells from blood. The receptors stem from a man under 40 with type 1 diabetes.

This clone was counted between two and nine times. This chain joins TRBV9 and TRBJ2-2; unclear D gene. V lost 5 bases and J lost 1, with 6 bases in between. The CDR3 consists of 13 residues. CDR1 and CDR2 from the germline V gene are SGDLS and YYNGEE. The CDR3: CASRVRNTGELFF. The CDR3, as DNA: TGTGCCAGCAGAGTCCGGAACACCGGGGAGCTGTTTTTT.

The V gene is TRBV7-3, the J gene TRBJ2-3; 13 positions agree with TRBD2. The V segment lost 6 bases and the J segment 3 bases; nucleotides outside the gene matches: 12. Germline V gene lookup returns CDR1 SGHTA and CDR2 FQGTGA. The CDR3 is 18 residues long. This CDR3 is CASSHTSGRARGTDTQYF. The CDR3 DNA reads as TGTGCCAGCAGTCATACTAGCGGGAGGGCCCGTGGGACAGATACGCAGTATTTT.

This clone was detected a few times. V is TRBV28 and J is TRBJ1-2; tentative D call: TRBD1 (5 bases). Germline lookup yields CDR1 MDHEN and CDR2 SYDVKM. The CDR3 has 17 amino acids. V was trimmed by 3 bases and J by 1 base, leaving 18 bases between them. In DNA, the CDR3 is TGTGCCAGCAGTTTTGGGGCCCGAGGGGATTATAACTATGGCTACACCTTC. Translating it yields CASSFGARGDYNYGYTF.

V usage is TRBV9 and J usage is TRBJ2-7, with unresolved D. The CDR3 spans 13 residues. V was shortened by 4 bases and J by 0 bases, with 8 bases between the two germline ends. CDR1 is SGDLS, CDR2 YYNGEE, per germline. For the CDR3, the DNA is TGTGCCAGCAGCCCCGGGTCCTCCTACGAGCAGTACTTC. The encoded protein is CASSPGSSYEQYF.

This clone was counted between two and nine times. This may stem from a read error, because a much larger clone lies one nucleotide away. The chain combines TRBV7-9 with TRBJ2-1, with no clear D. This CDR3 spans 11 amino acids. Deletions cut 0 bases from V and 6 bases from J, with 0 bases between. Per germline, CDR1 SEHNR and CDR2 FQNEAQ (reference sequence). The CDR3 DNA sequence: TGTGCCAGCAGCTTAGCCAATGAGCAGTTCTTC. Encoded protein: CASSLANEQFF. Using reference TRBV7-9 and TRBJ2-1 for the parts outside the CDR3, the full variable domain is DTGVSQNPRHKITKRGQNVTFRCDPISEHNRLYWYRQTLGQGPEFLTYFQNEAQLEKSRLLSDRFSAERPKGSFSTLEIQRTEQGDSAMYLCASSLANEQFFGPGTRLTVL.

This clone was counted a few times. The gene calls are TRBV7-2 and TRBJ2-1; 10 nucleotides line up with TRBD2. Trimming took 5 bases from V and 6 from J; bases not matched to a gene: 10. This CDR3 is built from 16 residues. Germline-derived CDR1 and CDR2 are SGHTA and FQGNSA. This CDR3 is CASSSRSSGSVNEQFF. CDR3 bases: TGTGCCAGCAGCAGTCGGTCTAGCGGGAGCGTCAATGAGCAGTTCTTC.

The chain employs TRBV7-9 and TRBJ2-6; D gene unclear. Germline-derived CDR1 and CDR2 are SEHNR and FQNEAQ (reference sequence). V lost 5 bases and J 4 bases, leaving 6 bases between the germline ends. The CDR3 contains 13 residues. The CDR3 nucleotides read TGTGCCAGCAGCCTGTTCGGGGCCAACGTCCTGACTTTC. Protein: CASSLFGANVLTF.

A remark on this clone: It may be a read error: a sequence one base away is much more abundant. This same CDR3 is encoded by further DNA sequences in the sample. V usage is TRBV7-7 and J usage is TRBJ2-3; 7 bases line up with TRBD1. Per the germline V gene, CDR1 is SSHAT and CDR2 is FNYEAQ (reference sequence). The CDR3 runs to 14 residues. The CDR3 sequence: CASSLGQGTDTQYF. CDR3 DNA: TGTGCTAGCAGCTTAGGACAGGGCACAGATACGCAGTATTTT.

The rearrangement links TRBV28 to TRBJ1-2, with D possibly being TRBD1 (5 bases). The CDR3 is made up of 14 amino acids. CDR1 is MDHEN, CDR2 SYDVKM, per germline. Trimming shortened V by 3 bases and J by 0 bases, and 8 bases separated the two germline ends. DNA of the CDR3: TGTGCCAGCAGTTTGACGACAGCTAACTATGGCTACACCTTC. Protein product: CASSLTTANYGYTF.